A single sample gave rise to the 29 T cell receptor beta chains below, sequenced in a study of T-cell memory formation after mild COVID-19. Using its own MiXCR run on the 5' RACE reads, TCRdb lists one record per CDR3 protein. The table lists about 200,000 distinct CDR3 sequences, roughly 18% of them singletons. Sequencing used PBMCs or a T cell subset sorted from them (not recorded which). The receptors were gathered from an adult woman who had mild COVID-19 (a few samples of this study predate the infection). Cell type and time point are not known.

J is TRBJ2-3 and V is TRBV5-1, with D perhaps TRBD2 (6 bases). The V gene's germline CDR1 is SGHRS and CDR2 YFSETQ. Trimming pared 3 bases from V and 0 bases from J, leaving 8 bases between. There are 14 residues in the CDR3. DNA of the CDR3: TGCGCCAGCAGCTATAGCGGCAGCACAGATACGCAGTATTTT. Amino acids: CASSYSGSTDTQYF.

This sequence joins TRBV20-1 and TRBJ2-5, with D tentatively TRBD1 (6 bases). Germline V CDR1 and CDR2: DFQATT, SNEGSKA (reference sequence). This CDR3 has 15 amino acids. V was shortened by 4 bases and J by 1 base, with 16 bases between the two germline ends. CDR3 in amino acids: CSATQYGQSQETQYF. The DNA of the CDR3 is TGCAGTGCTACTCAATATGGACAGAGCCAAGAGACCCAGTACTTC.

The rearrangement uses TRBV10-3 and TRBJ2-7; TRBD1 aligns across 10 bases. The germline gives CDR1 ENHRY, CDR2 SYGVKD. The CDR3 has 14 amino acids. The V segment lost 4 bases and the J segment 2 bases; nucleotides outside the gene matches: 2. In DNA form, the CDR3 reads TGTGCCATCAGTGGGGGGACAGGGGCCTACGAGCAGTACTTC. Translated: CAISGGTGAYEQYF.

The sample holds one count of this clonotype. V usage is TRBV7-3 and J usage is TRBJ2-2, with D possibly matching TRBD1 (6 bases). V was trimmed by 5 bases and J by 6 bases, leaving 10 bases between them. CDR1 SGHTA and CDR2 FQGTGA come from the germline V gene. The CDR3 extends over 13 amino acids. CDR3 amino acids: CASSEGVAGELFF. The CDR3 region has the DNA TGTGCCAGCAGCGAGGGGGTTGCCGGGGAGCTGTTTTTT.

This clonotype was counted only a few times. This chain links TRBV7-7 with TRBJ2-1, with unresolved D. Germline V gives CDR1 SSHAT, CDR2 FNYEAQ (reference sequence). Trimming took 3 bases from V and 4 from J, leaving 13 bases between them. The length of the CDR3 is 15 residues. The CDR3 DNA sequence: TGTGCCAGCAGCTTCGGTCGGTCCCTATACAATGAGCAGTTCTTC. It codes for CASSFGRSLYNEQFF.

Only a few counts were recorded for this clonotype. The CDR3 DNA sequence: TGTGCCAGCAGCATCCGGGACAGGGTTAGGGGCCGCACAGATACGCAGTATTTT. It codes for CASSIRDRVRGRTDTQYF. The chain is built from TRBV7-8 and TRBJ2-3; 9 nucleotides agree with TRBD1. The CDR3 is 18 residues long. Per the germline V gene, CDR1 is SGHVS and CDR2 is FQNEAQ. Trimming removed 5 bases from V and 1 base from J; junction bases left unmatched: 13.

This clonotype occurred a few times. The chain uses TRBV25-1 and TRBJ2-3; TRBD2 matches at 7 bases. V shed 4 bases and J 3 bases; nucleotides not matched to a gene: 10. CDR1 is MGHDK, CDR2 SYGVNS, per germline. The CDR3 totals 16 residues. In nucleotides, the CDR3 is TGTGCCAGCAGTGCTCGACCTTGGGGAGGGACAGATACGCAGTATTTT. Translated, it gives CASSARPWGGTDTQYF.

This clonotype was detected a few times. The rearrangement joins TRBV12-3 or TRBV12-4 to TRBJ2-1; maybe TRBD2 (6 bases). Trimming took 10 bases from V and 4 from J, leaving 17 bases between them. The CDR3 length is 14 residues. The CDR3 protein is CATRAGLFYNEQFF. CDR3 bases: TGTGCCACCAGGGCGGGGCTTTTTTACAATGAGCAGTTCTTC.

Comments on this clonotype: A read error may account for a junction end that differs from germline. This chain links TRBV19 with TRBJ2-6; 11 nucleotides match TRBD1. This CDR3 contains 15 residues. Per germline, CDR1 LNHDA and CDR2 SQIVND (reference sequence). As DNA, the CDR3 is TGTGCCAGTAGTATGCGGGACAGGGGGGTCAACGTCCTGACTTTC. It translates to CASSMRDRGVNVLTF.

This clonotype was seen a few times. This chain connects TRBV24-1 to TRBJ2-3; 8 bases are a match to TRBD2. Germline assignment: CDR1 KGHDR and CDR2 SFDVKD. Trimming took 5 bases from V and 5 from J; bases not matched to a gene: 8. This CDR3 region has 15 residues. The chain's CDR3 is CATSVGGLAKDTQYF. Written as DNA, the CDR3 is TGTGCCACCAGTGTCGGAGGACTAGCTAAAGATACGCAGTATTTT.

The rearrangement uses TRBV11-2 and TRBJ2-1; the match to TRBD2 covers 8 bases. There are 14 residues in the CDR3. V lost 5 bases and J lost 7; bases outside the gene matches: 7. Germline V CDR1 and CDR2: SGHAT, FQNNGV. CDR3 bases: TGTGCCAGCAGCGCCGGACTAGCCGCTAATGAGCAGTTCTTC. It yields the protein CASSAGLAANEQFF.

The chain links TRBV6-5 to TRBJ2-7; 10 bases agree with TRBD1. The CDR3 covers 12 residues. Germline CDR1 MNHEY, CDR2 SVGAGI. The junction had 6 bases not matched to a gene; V was cut back by 10 bases and J by 6 bases. The CDR3 reads CATRDRGREQYF. CDR3 DNA: TGTGCCACCCGGGACAGGGGTCGCGAGCAGTACTTC.

The V and J genes are TRBV2 and TRBJ2-4; possibly TRBD2 for D (8 bases). Between the trimmed V and J ends, which lost 9 bases and 2 bases, there was a span of 17 bases. Germline V gene lookup returns CDR1 SNHLY and CDR2 FYNNEI. CDR3 length: 15 amino acids. CDR3 loop: CASRGQRGSKNIQYF. DNA for the CDR3: TGTGCCAGTAGGGGACAGCGGGGGTCCAAAAACATTCAGTACTTC.

This clonotype was picked up a small number of times. The chain employs TRBV7-6 and TRBJ2-3; 14 nucleotides line up with TRBD2. CDR1 and CDR2 (germline): SGHVS, FNYEAQ. Trimming at V came to 5 bases and at J to 3 bases, leaving 10 bases not matched to a gene. This CDR3 comprises 18 residues. The CDR3 protein is CASSLLPRTSGRTDTQYF. In nucleotides, the CDR3 is TGTGCCAGCAGCCTTCTACCCAGGACTAGCGGGAGGACAGATACGCAGTATTTT.

The J gene is TRBJ1-1, the V gene TRBV28; TRBD1 matches 8 bases. Germline V CDR1 and CDR2: MDHEN, SYDVKM. The length of the CDR3 is 13 residues. V gave up 2 bases and J gave up 11 bases; unmatched junction bases: 7. This chain's CDR3 is CASSLGQGLPAFF. For the CDR3, the DNA is TGTGCCAGCAGTTTAGGACAGGGCCTGCCTGCTTTCTTT.

This clonotype was detected only a few times. The chain employs TRBV2 and TRBJ1-5; D gene ambiguous. CDR1 SNHLY and CDR2 FYNNEI come from the germline V gene. Trimming pared 7 bases from V and 3 bases from J, leaving 7 bases between. CDR3 length: 12 amino acids. CDR3 bases: TGTGCCAGCACCCTCCTCAATCAGCCCCAGCATTTT. Residues: CASTLLNQPQHF.

CDR3 nucleotide sequence: TGTGCCAGCAGCTTAAGACAAGACTACGAGCAGTACTTC. Translation: CASSLRQDYEQYF. V usage is TRBV7-9 and J usage is TRBJ2-7; no definite D call. Germline V CDR1 and CDR2: SEHNR, FQNEAQ (reference sequence). The CDR3 has 13 residues. The V and J ends lost 2 bases and 3 bases respectively, with 8 bases between them.

The chain recombines TRBV15 with TRBJ2-7; D uncertain. CDR3 length: 12 residues. Germline lookup yields CDR1 LNHNV and CDR2 YYDKDF (reference sequence). Trimming left V 3 bases short and J 6 bases short, with 9 bases between. The CDR3 loop reads CATSSPSGEQYF. DNA for the CDR3: TGTGCCACCAGCAGTCCCTCCGGCGAGCAGTACTTC.

The chain has TRBV7-2 and TRBJ2-7; D not resolved. The germline CDR1 and CDR2 sequences are SGHTA and FQGNSA. The CDR3 runs 15 residues. The V end was cut by 5 bases, the J end by 6 bases, with 20 bases between. The CDR3 region is CASSQSSLRVGEQYF. CDR3 DNA sequence: TGTGCCAGCAGCCAAAGTAGTCTACGAGTGGGCGAGCAGTACTTC. Variable domain in full (rest from reference TRBV7-2 and TRBJ2-7): GAGVSQSPSNKVTEKGKDVELRCDPISGHTALYWYRQSLGQGLEFLIYFQGNSAPDKSGLPSDRFSAERTGGSVSTLTIQRTQQEDSAVYLCASSQSSLRVGEQYFGPGTRLTVT.

On this clonotype itself: It is unclear where the CDR3 begins or ends on the DNA, so no DNA is shown, and the CDR3 is as TCRdb lists it. The V and J genes are TRBV6-5 and TRBJ2-1; TRBD1 is taken as the D call from the table, unchecked against the DNA. The CDR3 length is 15 residues, termini included. Germline V gene sequence: CDR1 MNHEY, CDR2 SVGAGI. The CDR3 spells CASSSSDRGYNEQFF.

This rearrangement joins TRBV24-1 to TRBJ2-2; 9 nucleotides line up with TRBD1. CDR3 length: 19 residues. CDR1 and CDR2 from the germline V gene are KGHDR and SFDVKD. J lost 0 bases, V lost 4 bases, and 11 bases had no gene match. The CDR3 spells CATSDVYWDRATNTGELFF. CDR3 sequence (DNA): TGTGCCACCAGTGACGTATACTGGGACAGGGCAACGAACACCGGGGAGCTGTTTTTT.

J is TRBJ2-1 and V is TRBV5-6, with 8 positions matching TRBD1. Germline CDR1 and CDR2: SGHDT and YYEEEE. Germline trimming cut 5 bases from V and 7 bases from J; bases unmatched to any gene: 8. The CDR3 is made up of 14 amino acids. The CDR3 here is CASRLRQGRNEQFF. The CDR3 DNA follows: TGTGCCAGCAGGTTGCGACAGGGGAGAAATGAGCAGTTCTTC.

J is TRBJ2-3 and V is TRBV12-3 or TRBV12-4; D gene unclear. CDR3 length: 15 amino acids. V gave up 2 bases and J gave up 2 bases, with 11 bases separating them. CDR3 sequence (DNA): TGTGCCAGCAGTTTATTGCCCAGGCTCACAGATACGCAGTATTTT. Translating gives CASSLLPRLTDTQYF.

This clonotype was seen more than once but under ten times. This CDR3 reads CASSVDRGGTEAFF. CDR3 DNA sequence: TGTGCCAGCAGCGTCGACAGGGGAGGAACTGAAGCTTTCTTT. This sequence joins TRBV11-2 and TRBJ1-1; 8 bases agree with TRBD1. CDR3 length: 14 amino acids. The V and J ends lost 5 bases and 5 bases, in that order; junction bases with no gene match: 7. The germline gives CDR1 SGHAT, CDR2 FQNNGV.

In this sample, this clonotype turned up a few times. The rearrangement uses TRBV4-2 and TRBJ2-7, with D hard to call. CDR1 LGHNA and CDR2 YNFKEQ come from the germline V gene. Trimming stripped 1 base from V and 2 bases from J, with 9 bases between. The length of the CDR3 is 14 residues. Here the CDR3 reads CASSQGQRAYEQYF. The DNA for the CDR3 is TGTGCCAGCAGCCAAGGGCAAAGGGCCTACGAGCAGTACTTC.

At least ten counts were recorded for this clonotype. The chain couples TRBV6-2 or TRBV6-3 to TRBJ1-3, with a tentative D call TRBD1 (5 bases). V lost 7 bases and J lost 0, with 19 bases in between. Germline CDR1 is MNHEY and CDR2 is SVGEGT. The CDR3 is 17 residues long. The CDR3 region is CASNQRDRIFSGNTIYF. DNA for the CDR3: TGTGCCAGCAACCAACGGGACCGAATCTTCTCTGGAAACACCATATATTTT.

V and J are TRBV6-5 and TRBJ2-3; the match to TRBD1 covers 7 bases. Germline V gene lookup returns CDR1 MNHEY and CDR2 SVGAGI. The CDR3 spans 15 residues. The trim removed 8 bases at V and 5 bases at J, leaving 13 bases unmatched. In DNA, the CDR3 is TGTGCCAGCCGCCTTCGAGGACAGGCACAAGATACGCAGTATTTT. Amino acid sequence: CASRLRGQAQDTQYF.

Only a few counts were recorded for this clonotype. The DNA for the CDR3 is TGTGCCAGCACCCACGGGCTCCCTCGGGTTGTCAATGAGCAGTTCTTC. Encoded protein: CASTHGLPRVVNEQFF. The rearrangement links TRBV7-8 to TRBJ2-1, with unresolved D. The V and J ends lost 7 bases and 6 bases respectively, with 22 bases between them. This CDR3 has 16 amino acids. Germline V gene lookup returns CDR1 SGHVS and CDR2 FQNEAQ.

This clonotype showed up just a few times. The V and J genes are TRBV20-1 and TRBJ2-5; TRBD2 matches 7 bases. The V gene's germline CDR1 is DFQATT and CDR2 SNEGSKA (reference sequence). This CDR3 is built from 16 residues. V was clipped by 0 bases and J by 2 bases; unmatched bases: 9. CDR3 nucleotide sequence: TGCAGTGCTAGAGATCCCGGGGGGTCGGTACAAGAGACCCAGTACTTC. This encodes CSARDPGGSVQETQYF.